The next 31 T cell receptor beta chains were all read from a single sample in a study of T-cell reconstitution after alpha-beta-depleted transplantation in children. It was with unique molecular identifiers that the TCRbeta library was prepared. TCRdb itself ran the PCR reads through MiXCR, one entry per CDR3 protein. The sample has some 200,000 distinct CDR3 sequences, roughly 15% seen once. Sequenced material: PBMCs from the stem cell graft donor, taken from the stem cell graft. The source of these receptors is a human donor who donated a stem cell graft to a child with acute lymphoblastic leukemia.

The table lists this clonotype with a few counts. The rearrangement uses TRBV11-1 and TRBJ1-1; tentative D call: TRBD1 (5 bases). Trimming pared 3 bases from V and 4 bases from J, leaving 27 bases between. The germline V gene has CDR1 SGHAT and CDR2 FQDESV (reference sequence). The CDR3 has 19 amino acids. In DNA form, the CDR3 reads TGTGCCAGCAGCTTGGGGGGATACAGGTACGGGGGAGAGGGCACTGAAGCTTTCTTT. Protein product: CASSLGGYRYGGEGTEAFF.

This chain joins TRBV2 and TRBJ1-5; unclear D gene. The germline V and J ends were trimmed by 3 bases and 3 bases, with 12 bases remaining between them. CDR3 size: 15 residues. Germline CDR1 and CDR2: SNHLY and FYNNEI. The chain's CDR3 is CASSDEDGYNQPQHF. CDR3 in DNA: TGTGCCAGCAGTGACGAGGACGGATACAATCAGCCCCAGCATTTT.

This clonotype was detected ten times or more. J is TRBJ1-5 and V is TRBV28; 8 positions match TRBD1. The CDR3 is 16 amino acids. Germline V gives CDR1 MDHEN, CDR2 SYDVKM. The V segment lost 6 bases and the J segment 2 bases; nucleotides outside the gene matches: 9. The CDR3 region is CASRIIGTGGNQPQHF. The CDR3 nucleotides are TGTGCCAGCAGGATTATAGGGACAGGAGGCAATCAGCCCCAGCATTTT.

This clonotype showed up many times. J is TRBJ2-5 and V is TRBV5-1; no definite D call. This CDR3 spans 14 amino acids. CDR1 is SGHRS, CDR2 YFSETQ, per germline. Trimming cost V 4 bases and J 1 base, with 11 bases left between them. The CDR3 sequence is CASSITKAQETQYF. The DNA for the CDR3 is TGCGCCAGCAGCATAACTAAAGCCCAAGAGACCCAGTACTTC.

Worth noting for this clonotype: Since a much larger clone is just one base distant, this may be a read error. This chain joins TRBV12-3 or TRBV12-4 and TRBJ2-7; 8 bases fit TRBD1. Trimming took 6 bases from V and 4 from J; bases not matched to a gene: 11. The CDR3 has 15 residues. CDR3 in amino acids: CASRPAATGAYEQYF. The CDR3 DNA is TGTGCCAGCAGGCCGGCCGCGACAGGGGCTTACGAGCAGTACTTC.

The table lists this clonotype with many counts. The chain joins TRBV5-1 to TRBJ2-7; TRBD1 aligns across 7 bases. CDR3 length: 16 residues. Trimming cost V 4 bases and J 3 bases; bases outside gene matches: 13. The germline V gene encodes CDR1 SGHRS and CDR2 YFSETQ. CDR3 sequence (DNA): TGCGCCAGCAGCCTGAACAGGGGCGAAGTGGTCTACGAGCAGTACTTC. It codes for CASSLNRGEVVYEQYF.

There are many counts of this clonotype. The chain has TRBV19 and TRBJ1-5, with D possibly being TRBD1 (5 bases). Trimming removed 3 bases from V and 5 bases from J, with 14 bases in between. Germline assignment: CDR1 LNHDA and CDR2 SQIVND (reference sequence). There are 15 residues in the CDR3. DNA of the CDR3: TGTGCCAGTAGTATCGTTGGCTGGGGGGATCAGCCCCAGCATTTT. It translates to CASSIVGWGDQPQHF.

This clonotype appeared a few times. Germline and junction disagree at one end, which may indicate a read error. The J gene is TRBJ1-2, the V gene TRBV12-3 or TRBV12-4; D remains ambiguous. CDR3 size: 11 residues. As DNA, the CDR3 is TGTGCCAGCAGTTTGGCTGGGAGCCCGGCCTTC. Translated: CASSLAGSPAF.

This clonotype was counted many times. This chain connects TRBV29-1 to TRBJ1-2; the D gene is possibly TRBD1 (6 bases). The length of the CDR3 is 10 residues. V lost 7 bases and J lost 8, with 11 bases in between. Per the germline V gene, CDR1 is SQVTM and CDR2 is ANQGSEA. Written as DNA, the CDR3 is TGCAGCGCCGGGACAAAGGGCTACACCTTC. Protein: CSAGTKGYTF.

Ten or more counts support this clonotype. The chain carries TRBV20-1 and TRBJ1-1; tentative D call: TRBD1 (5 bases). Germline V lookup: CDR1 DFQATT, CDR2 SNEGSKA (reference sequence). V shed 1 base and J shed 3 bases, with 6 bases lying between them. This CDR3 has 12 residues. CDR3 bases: TGCAGTGCTAGAGGGGGGGACACTGAAGCTTTCTTT. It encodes CSARGGDTEAFF.

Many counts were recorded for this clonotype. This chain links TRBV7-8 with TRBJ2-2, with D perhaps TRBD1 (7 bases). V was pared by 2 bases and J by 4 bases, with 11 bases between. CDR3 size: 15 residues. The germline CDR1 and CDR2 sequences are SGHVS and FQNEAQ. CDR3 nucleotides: TGTGCCAGCAGCTTACAGGGGGGAGTCACCGGGGAGCTGTTTTTT. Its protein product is CASSLQGGVTGELFF.

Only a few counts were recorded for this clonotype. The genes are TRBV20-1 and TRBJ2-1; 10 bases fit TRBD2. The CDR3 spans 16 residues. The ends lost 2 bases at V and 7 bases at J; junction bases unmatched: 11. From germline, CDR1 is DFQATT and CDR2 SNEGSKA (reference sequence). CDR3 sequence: CSARYSGRASRNEQFF. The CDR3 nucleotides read TGCAGTGCTAGATACAGCGGGAGGGCCAGTCGAAATGAGCAGTTCTTC.

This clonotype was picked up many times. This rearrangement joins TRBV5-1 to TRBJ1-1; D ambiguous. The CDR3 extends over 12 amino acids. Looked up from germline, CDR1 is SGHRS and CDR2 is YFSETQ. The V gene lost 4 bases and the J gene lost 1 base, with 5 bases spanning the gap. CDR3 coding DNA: TGCGCCAGCAGCGAGTCGAACACTGAAGCTTTCTTT. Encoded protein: CASSESNTEAFF.

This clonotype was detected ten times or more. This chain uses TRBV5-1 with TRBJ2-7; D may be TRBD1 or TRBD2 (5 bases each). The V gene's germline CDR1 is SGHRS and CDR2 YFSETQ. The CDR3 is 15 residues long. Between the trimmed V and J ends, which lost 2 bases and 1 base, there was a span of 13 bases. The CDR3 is CASSFGTEPSYEQYF. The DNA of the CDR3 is TGCGCCAGCAGCTTCGGGACCGAGCCTTCCTACGAGCAGTACTTC.

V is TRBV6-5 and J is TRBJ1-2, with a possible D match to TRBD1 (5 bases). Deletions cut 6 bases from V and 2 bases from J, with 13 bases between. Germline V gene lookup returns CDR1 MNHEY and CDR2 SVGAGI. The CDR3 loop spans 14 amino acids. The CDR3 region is CASSSGRRNYGYTF. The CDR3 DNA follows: TGTGCCAGCAGCTCAGGGCGACGGAACTATGGCTACACCTTC.

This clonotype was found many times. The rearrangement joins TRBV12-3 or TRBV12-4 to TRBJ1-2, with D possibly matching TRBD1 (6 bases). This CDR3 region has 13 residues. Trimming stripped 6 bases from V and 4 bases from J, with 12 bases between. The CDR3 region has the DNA TGTGCCAGCAGCCCACAGGGAGGCTATGGCTACACCTTC. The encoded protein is CASSPQGGYGYTF.

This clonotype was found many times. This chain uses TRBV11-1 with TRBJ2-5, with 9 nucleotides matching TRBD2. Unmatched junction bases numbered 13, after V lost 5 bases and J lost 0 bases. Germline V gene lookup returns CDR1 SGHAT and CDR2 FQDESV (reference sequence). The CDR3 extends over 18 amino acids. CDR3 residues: CASSPGTSRLRYQETQYF. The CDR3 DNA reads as TGTGCCAGCAGCCCAGGGACTAGCCGCCTTCGGTACCAAGAGACCCAGTACTTC.

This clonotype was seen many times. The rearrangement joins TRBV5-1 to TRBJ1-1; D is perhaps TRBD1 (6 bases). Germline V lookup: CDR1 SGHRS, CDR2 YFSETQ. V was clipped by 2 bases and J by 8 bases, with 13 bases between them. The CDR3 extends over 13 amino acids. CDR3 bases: TGCGCCAGCAGCTTTACAGGGCCAGGGGAAGCTTTCTTT. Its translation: CASSFTGPGEAFF.

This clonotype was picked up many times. CDR3 protein: CASSLGGGPGSNQPQHF. CDR3 bases: TGTGCCAGCAGCTTGGGAGGGGGCCCCGGTAGCAATCAGCCCCAGCATTTT. This chain joins TRBV11-2 and TRBJ1-5; 7 bases match TRBD1. Germline-derived CDR1 and CDR2 are SGHAT and FQNNGV. This CDR3 region has 17 residues. Germline trimming cut 3 bases from V and 0 bases from J; bases unmatched to any gene: 8.

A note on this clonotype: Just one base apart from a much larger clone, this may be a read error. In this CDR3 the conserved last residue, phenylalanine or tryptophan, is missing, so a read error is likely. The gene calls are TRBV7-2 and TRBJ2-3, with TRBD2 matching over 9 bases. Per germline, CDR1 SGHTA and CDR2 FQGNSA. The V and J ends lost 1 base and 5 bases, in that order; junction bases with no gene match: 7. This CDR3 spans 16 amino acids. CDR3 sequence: CASSLGGSGSGDTQYS. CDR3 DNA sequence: TGTGCCAGCAGCTTAGGTGGTAGCGGGAGTGGAGATACGCAGTATTCT.

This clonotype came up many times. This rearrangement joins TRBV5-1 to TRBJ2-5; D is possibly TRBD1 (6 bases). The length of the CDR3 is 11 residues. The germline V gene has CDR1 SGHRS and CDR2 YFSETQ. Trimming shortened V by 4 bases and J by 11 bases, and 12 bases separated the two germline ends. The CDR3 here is CASSPGTLQYF. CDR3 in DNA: TGCGCCAGCAGCCCCGGGACATTACAGTACTTC.

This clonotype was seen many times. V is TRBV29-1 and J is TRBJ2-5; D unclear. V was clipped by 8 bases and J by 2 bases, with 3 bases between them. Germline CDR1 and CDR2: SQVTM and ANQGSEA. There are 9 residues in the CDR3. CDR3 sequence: CSFQETQYF. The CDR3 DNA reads TGCAGCTTTCAAGAGACCCAGTACTTC.

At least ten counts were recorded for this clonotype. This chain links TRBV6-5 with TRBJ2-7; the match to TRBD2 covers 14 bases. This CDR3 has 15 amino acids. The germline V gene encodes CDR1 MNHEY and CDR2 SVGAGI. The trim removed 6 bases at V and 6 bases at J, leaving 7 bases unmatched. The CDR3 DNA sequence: TGTGCCAGCAGGGGGACTAGCGGGAGATCGGGCGAGCAGTACTTC. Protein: CASRGTSGRSGEQYF.

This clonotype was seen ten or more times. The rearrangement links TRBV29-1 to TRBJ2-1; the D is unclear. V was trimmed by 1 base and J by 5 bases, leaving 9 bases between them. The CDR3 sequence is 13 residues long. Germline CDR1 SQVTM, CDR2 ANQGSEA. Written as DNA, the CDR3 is TGCAGCGTTGAAGTTTTGGTAGACAATGAGCAGTTCTTC. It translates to CSVEVLVDNEQFF.

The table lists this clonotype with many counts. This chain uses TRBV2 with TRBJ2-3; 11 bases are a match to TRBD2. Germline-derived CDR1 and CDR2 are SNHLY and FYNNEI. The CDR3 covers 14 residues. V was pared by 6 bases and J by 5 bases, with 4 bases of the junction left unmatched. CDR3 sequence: CASRTSGRGDTQYF. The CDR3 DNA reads TGTGCCAGCAGAACTAGCGGGAGAGGAGATACGCAGTATTTT.

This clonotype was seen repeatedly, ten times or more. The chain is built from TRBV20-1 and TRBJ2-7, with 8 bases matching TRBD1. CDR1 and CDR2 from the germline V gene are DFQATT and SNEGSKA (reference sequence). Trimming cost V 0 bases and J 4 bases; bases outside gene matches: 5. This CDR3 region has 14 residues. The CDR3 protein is CSAREGQGAYEQYF. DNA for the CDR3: TGCAGTGCTAGAGAGGGGCAGGGGGCTTACGAGCAGTACTTC.

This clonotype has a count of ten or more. CDR3 protein: CASSQSPGSSYEQYF. For the CDR3, the DNA is TGTGCCAGCAGCCAATCTCCCGGTAGCTCCTACGAGCAGTACTTC. V and J are TRBV16 and TRBJ2-7, with D unresolved. V was pared by 0 bases and J by 0 bases, with 9 bases between. The length of the CDR3 is 15 residues. CDR1 KGHSY and CDR2 FQNENV come from the germline V gene.

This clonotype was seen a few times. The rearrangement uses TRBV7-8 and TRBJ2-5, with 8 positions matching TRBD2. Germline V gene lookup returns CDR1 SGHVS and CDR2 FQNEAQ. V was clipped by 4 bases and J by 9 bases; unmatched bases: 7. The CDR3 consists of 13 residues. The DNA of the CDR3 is TGTGCCAGCAGCTCGGGGGGGATCGGGGCCCAGTACTTC. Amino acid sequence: CASSSGGIGAQYF.

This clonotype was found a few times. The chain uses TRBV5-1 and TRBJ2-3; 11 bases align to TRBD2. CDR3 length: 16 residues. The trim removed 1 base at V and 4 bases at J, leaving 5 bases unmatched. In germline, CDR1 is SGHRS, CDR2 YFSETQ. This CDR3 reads CASSLLAGGGADTQYF. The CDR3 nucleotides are TGCGCCAGCAGCTTGCTAGCGGGAGGAGGGGCAGATACGCAGTATTTT.

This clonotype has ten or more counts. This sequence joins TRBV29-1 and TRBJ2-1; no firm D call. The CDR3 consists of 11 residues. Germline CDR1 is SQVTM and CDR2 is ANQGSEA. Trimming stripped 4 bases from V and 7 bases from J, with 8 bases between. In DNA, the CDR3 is TGCAGCGTTGTTGAAGGGAATGAGCAGTTCTTC. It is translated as CSVVEGNEQFF.

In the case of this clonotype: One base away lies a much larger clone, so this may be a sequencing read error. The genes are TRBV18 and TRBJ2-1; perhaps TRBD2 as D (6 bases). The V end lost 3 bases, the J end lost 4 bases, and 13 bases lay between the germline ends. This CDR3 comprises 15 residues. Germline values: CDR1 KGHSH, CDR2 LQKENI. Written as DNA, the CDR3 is TGTGCCAGCTCACCGGGACTGAGCCTTTACAATGAGCAGTTCTTC. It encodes CASSPGLSLYNEQFF.